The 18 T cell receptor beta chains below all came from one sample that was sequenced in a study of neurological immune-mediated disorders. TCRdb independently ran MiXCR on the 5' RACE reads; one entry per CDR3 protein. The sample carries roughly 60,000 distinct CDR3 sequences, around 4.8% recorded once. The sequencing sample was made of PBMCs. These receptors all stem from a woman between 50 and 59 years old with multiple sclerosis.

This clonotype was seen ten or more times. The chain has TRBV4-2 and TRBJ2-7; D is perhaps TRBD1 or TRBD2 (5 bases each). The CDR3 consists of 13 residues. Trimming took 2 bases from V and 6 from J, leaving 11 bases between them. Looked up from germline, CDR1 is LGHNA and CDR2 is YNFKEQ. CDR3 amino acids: CASSQLGGTEQYF. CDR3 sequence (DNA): TGTGCCAGCAGCCAACTGGGTGGGACCGAGCAGTACTTC.

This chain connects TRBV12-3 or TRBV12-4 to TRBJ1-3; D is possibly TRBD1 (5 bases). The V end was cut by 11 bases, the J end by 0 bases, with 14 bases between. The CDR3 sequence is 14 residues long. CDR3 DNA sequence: TGTGCCGGTACTCGGGGGGGCTCTGGAAACACCATATATTTT. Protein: CAGTRGGSGNTIYF.

CDR3 region: CASSRSRGIGDEQFF. CDR3 nucleotide sequence: TGTGCCAGCAGCCGCAGTCGGGGAATTGGCGATGAGCAGTTCTTC. This sequence joins TRBV7-2 and TRBJ2-1; a weak D match, TRBD2 (5 bases). Germline CDR1 reads SGHTA; CDR2 reads FQGNSA. CDR3 size: 15 residues. V was trimmed by 5 bases and J by 8 bases, leaving 19 bases between them.

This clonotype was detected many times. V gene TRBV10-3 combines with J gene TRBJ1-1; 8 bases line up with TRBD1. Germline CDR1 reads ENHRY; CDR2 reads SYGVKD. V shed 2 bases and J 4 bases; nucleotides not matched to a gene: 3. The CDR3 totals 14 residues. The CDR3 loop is CAISETTGVTEAFF. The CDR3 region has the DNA TGTGCCATCAGTGAGACGACAGGGGTCACTGAAGCTTTCTTT.

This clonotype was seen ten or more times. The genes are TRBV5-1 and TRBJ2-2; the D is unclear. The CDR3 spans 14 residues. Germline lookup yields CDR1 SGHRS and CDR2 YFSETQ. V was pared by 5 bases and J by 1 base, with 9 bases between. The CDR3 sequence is CASRRTVNTGELFF. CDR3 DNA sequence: TGCGCCAGCAGGAGGACGGTGAACACCGGGGAGCTGTTTTTT.

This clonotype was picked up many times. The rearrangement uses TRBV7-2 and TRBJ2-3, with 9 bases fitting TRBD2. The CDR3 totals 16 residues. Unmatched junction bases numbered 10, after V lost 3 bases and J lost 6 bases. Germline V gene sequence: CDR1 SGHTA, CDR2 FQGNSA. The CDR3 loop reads CASSFLAGVAGDTQYF. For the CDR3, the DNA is TGTGCCAGCAGCTTCTTAGCGGGGGTAGCAGGGGATACGCAGTATTTT. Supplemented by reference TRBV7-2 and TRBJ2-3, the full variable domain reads GAGVSQSPSNKVTEKGKDVELRCDPISGHTALYWYRQSLGQGLEFLIYFQGNSAPDKSGLPSDRFSAERTGGSVSTLTIQRTQQEDSAVYLCASSFLAGVAGDTQYFGPGTRLTVL.

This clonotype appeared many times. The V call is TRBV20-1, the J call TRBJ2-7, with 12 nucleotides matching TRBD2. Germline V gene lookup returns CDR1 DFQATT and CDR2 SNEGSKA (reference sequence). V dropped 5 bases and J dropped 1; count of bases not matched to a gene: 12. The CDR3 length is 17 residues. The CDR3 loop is CSASLLTSGGTSYEQYF. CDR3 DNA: TGCAGTGCTTCTCTTCTCACTAGCGGGGGGACTTCCTACGAGCAGTACTTC.

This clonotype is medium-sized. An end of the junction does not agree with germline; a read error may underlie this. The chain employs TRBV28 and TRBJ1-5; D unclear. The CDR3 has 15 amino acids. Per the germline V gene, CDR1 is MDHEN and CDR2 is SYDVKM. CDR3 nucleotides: TGTGCCAGCAGCACCAGTGACGGGAGCAATCAGCCCCAGAATTTT. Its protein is CASSTSDGSNQPQNF.

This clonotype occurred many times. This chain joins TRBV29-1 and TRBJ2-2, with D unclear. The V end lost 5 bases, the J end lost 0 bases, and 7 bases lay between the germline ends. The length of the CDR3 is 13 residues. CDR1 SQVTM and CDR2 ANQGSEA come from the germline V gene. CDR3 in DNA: TGCAGCGTTAAAAGATCGAACACCGGGGAGCTGTTTTTT. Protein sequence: CSVKRSNTGELFF.

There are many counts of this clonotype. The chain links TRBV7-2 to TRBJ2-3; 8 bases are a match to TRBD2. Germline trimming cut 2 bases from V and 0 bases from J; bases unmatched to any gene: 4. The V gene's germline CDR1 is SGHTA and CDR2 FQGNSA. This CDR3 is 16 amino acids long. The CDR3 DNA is TGTGCCAGCAGCTTATTAGCGGGGAGTAGCACAGATACGCAGTATTTT. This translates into CASSLLAGSSTDTQYF.

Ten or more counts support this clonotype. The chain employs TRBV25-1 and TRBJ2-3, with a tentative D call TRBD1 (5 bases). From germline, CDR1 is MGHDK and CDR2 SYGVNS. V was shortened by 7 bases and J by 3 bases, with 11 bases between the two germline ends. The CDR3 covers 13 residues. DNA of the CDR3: TGTGCCAGCAATCGGCAGGGTACAGATACGCAGTATTTT. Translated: CASNRQGTDTQYF.

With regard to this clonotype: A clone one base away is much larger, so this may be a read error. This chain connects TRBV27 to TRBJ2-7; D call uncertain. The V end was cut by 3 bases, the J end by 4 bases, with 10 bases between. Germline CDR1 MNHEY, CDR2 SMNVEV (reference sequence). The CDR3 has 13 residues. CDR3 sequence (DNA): TGTGCCAGCAGTTTGGGAATAACTTACGAGCAGTACTTC. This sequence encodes CASSLGITYEQYF.

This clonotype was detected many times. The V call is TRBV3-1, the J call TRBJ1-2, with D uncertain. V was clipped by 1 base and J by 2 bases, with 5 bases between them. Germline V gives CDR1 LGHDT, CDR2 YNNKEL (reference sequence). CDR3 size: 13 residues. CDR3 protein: CASSQGPNYGYTF. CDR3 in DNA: TGTGCCAGCAGCCAAGGCCCAAACTATGGCTACACCTTC.

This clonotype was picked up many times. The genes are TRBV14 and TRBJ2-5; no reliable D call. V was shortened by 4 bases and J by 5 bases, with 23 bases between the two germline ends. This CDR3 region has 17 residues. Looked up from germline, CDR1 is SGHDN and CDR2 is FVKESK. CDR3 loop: CASSPPWASRVKETQYF. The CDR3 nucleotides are TGTGCCAGCAGCCCCCCATGGGCTAGTCGAGTAAAGGAGACCCAGTACTTC. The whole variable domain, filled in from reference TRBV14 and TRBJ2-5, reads EAGVTQFPSHSVIEKGQTVTLRCDPISGHDNLYWYRRVMGKEIKFLLHFVKESKQDESGMPNNRFLAERTGGTYSTLKVQPAELEDSGVYFCASSPPWASRVKETQYFGPGTRLLVL.

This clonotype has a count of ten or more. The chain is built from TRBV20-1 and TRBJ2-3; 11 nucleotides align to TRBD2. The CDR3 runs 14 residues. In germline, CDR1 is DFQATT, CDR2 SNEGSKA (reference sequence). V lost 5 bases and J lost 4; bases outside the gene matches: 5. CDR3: CSAGGLAVPDTQYF. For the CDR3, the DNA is TGCAGTGCTGGGGGACTAGCGGTGCCAGATACGCAGTATTTT.

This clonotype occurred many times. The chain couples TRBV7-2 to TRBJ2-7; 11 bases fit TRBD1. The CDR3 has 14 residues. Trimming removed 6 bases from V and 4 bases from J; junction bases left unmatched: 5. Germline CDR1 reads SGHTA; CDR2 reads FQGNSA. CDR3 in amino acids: CASRGTGGIYEQYF. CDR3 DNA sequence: TGTGCCAGCAGGGGGACAGGGGGGATTTACGAGCAGTACTTC.

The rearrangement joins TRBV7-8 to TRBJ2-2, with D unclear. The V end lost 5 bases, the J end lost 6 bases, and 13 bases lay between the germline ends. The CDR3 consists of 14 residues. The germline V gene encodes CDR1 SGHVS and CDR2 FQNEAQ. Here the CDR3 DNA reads TGTGCCAGCAGCCTGGGCACTAACCCCGGGGAGCTGTTTTTT. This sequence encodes CASSLGTNPGELFF.

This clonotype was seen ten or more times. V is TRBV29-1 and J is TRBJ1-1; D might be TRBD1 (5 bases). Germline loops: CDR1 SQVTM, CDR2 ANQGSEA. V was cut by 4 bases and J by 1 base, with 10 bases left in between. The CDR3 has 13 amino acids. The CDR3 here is CSVVYDRNTEAFF. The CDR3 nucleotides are TGCAGCGTTGTTTATGACAGGAACACTGAAGCTTTCTTT.